This entry is about one T cell receptor (beta chain). Its target is not known. These data come from a study of T cells expressing NK-cell markers. Study outcomes and limitations: Of CD8+ T cells, 1.0-7.0% belonged to dominant NKG2C+ clonotypes in five to seven donors.

The germline V gene encodes CDR1 MNHEY and CDR2 SVGAGI. The CDR3 sequence is 17 residues long. For each CDR3 protein, TCRdb gives one entry from its re-call of the 5' RACE reads, without DNA. Its listing shows 6,000 to 7,500 distinct CDR3 sequences. Specimen: blood T cells: a sorted CD56 or NKG2C T cell subset, CD4+ or CD8+ T cells, or bulk PBMC T cells (not recorded which). The origin of this receptor is a man aged 18-75 years in good health. This chain uses TRBV6-5 with TRBJ1-3; TCRdb calls TRBD1, which cannot be checked without DNA. The CDR3 loop reads CASSYSPGQGAGNTIYF.